This TCR beta chain derives from a study of cytomegalovirus exposure and HLA in healthy donors. Worth noting for this clone: Its specificity is unknown.

Study-wide points: Analysis was performed later, and it showed HLA-associated TCR beta chains to be more clonally expanded than equally common others.

The trim removed 3 bases at V and 1 base at J, leaving 9 bases unmatched. The germline V gene has CDR1 LGHNA and CDR2 YSLEER. This CDR3 spans 18 amino acids. The PCR used 60 Vbeta and 13 Jbeta primers. Measured with immunoSEQ multiplex PCR; TCRdb has only the in-frame clones, and not every one. This repertoire shows just under 250,000 clones, roughly 87% found once; its top ten account for around 5%. This chain uses TRBV4-3 with TRBJ2-1; 10 bases align to TRBD1. Sequencing was carried out using PBMCs. The receptor was derived from a woman in her 40s in good health and CMV-seropositive. The CDR3 DNA follows: TGCGCCAGCAGCCAGGACCCGGGACAGGGGTTTTCCTACAATGAGCAGTTCTTC. Its protein product is CASSQDPGQGFSYNEQFF.